Shown below are 18 T cell receptor beta chains from a single sample sequenced in a study of blood T cell repertoires in COVID-19. The method was immunoSEQ multiplex PCR; TCRdb's version includes in-frame clones alone and lacks a portion of them. Altogether tens of thousands of clones are present, almost 95% being singletons, with the ten largest covering around 4.3%. Sequences were obtained from peripheral blood. These receptors were taken from a man between 50 and 59 years old with active COVID-19.

The genes are TRBV3-1 (or the pseudogene TRBV3-2) and TRBJ1-6; D perhaps matches TRBD1 (6 bases). The CDR3 has 14 amino acids. Germline V gives CDR1 LGHDT, CDR2 YNNKEL (reference sequence). The V end was cut by 3 bases, the J end by 6 bases, with 9 bases between. CDR3 protein: CASSQGHPNSPLHF. Written as DNA, the CDR3 is TGTGCCAGCAGCCAGGGACATCCTAATTCACCCCTCCACTTT.

The chain links TRBV4-1 to TRBJ1-4; no definite D call. Germline V lookup: CDR1 MGHRA, CDR2 YSYEKL. The CDR3 has 13 residues. The V end lost 0 bases, the J end lost 8 bases, and 7 bases lay between the germline ends. CDR3: CASSQDQVEKLFF. CDR3 DNA sequence: TGCGCCAGCAGCCAAGACCAGGTAGAAAAACTGTTTTTT.

This clone was counted only a few times. The chain uses TRBV7-9 and TRBJ1-2; D possibly corresponds to TRBD1 (5 bases). The CDR3 is 13 amino acids. CDR1 SEHNR and CDR2 FQNEAQ come from the germline V gene (reference sequence). V was shortened by 1 base and J by 5 bases, with 8 bases between the two germline ends. CDR3 residues: CASSLVGEYGYTF. CDR3 bases: TGTGCCAGCAGCTTAGTAGGGGAATATGGCTACACCTTC. The full variable domain, its missing parts supplied by reference TRBV7-9 and TRBJ1-2, is DTGVSQNPRHKITKRGQNVTFRCDPISEHNRLYWYRQTLGQGPEFLTYFQNEAQLEKSRLLSDRFSAERPKGSFSTLEIQRTEQGDSAMYLCASSLVGEYGYTFGSGTRLTVV.

The rearrangement uses TRBV7-2 and TRBJ1-6, with D uncertain. V was trimmed by 5 bases and J by 6 bases, leaving 8 bases between them. Germline V lookup: CDR1 SGHTA, CDR2 FQGNSA. The CDR3 runs 13 residues. DNA of the CDR3: TGTGCCAGCAGCCCTCGAGTTAATTCACCCCTCCACTTT. Protein product: CASSPRVNSPLHF.

This chain connects TRBV9 to TRBJ1-2; no clear D. This CDR3 has 15 residues. V was shortened by 5 bases and J by 0 bases, with 14 bases between the two germline ends. CDR1 is SGDLS, CDR2 YYNGEE, per germline. The CDR3 spells CASSRVGQTNYGYTF. CDR3 DNA: TGTGCCAGCAGTCGGGTGGGTCAAACTAACTATGGCTACACCTTC.

V gene TRBV7-9 combines with J gene TRBJ2-1; 8 nucleotides align to TRBD1. This CDR3 has 12 residues. The ends lost 6 bases at V and 15 bases at J; junction bases unmatched: 10. Germline CDR1 reads SEHNR; CDR2 reads FQNEAQ (reference sequence). The CDR3 region is CASSNQGALLFF. The CDR3 bases are TGTGCCAGCAGTAACCAGGGGGCTCTTCTGTTCTTC.

This clone is a singleton in its sample. V usage is TRBV6-5 and J usage is TRBJ2-7, with 11 bases identical to TRBD1. CDR1 MNHEY and CDR2 SVGAGI come from the germline V gene. The CDR3 contains 13 residues. With V trimmed by 9 bases and J by 4 bases, 5 bases remained unmatched. For the CDR3, the DNA is TGTGCCAGTACCGGGACAGGGGGGTACGAGCAGTACTTC. Translation gives CASTGTGGYEQYF.

The V call is TRBV7-8, the J call TRBJ2-3; D not certain. This CDR3 spans 14 amino acids. Trimming shortened V by 1 base and J by 2 bases, and 7 bases separated the two germline ends. Germline CDR1 reads SGHVS; CDR2 reads FQNEAQ. The CDR3 is CASSLGTFTDTQYF. CDR3 in DNA: TGTGCCAGCAGCTTAGGAACTTTCACAGATACGCAGTATTTT.

CDR3 region: CATSDSGGSNYNEQFF. CDR3 DNA: TGTGCCACCAGTGACTCGGGGGGGTCTAACTACAATGAGCAGTTCTTC. The V call is TRBV24-1, the J call TRBJ2-1, with 8 positions matching TRBD2. This CDR3 contains 16 residues. The trim removed 4 bases at V and 3 bases at J, leaving 7 bases unmatched. Germline V lookup: CDR1 KGHDR, CDR2 SFDVKD.

This clone has only one observation. The V gene is TRBV4-3, the J gene TRBJ2-1; D gene ambiguous. V lost 0 bases and J lost 9, with 18 bases in between. Germline lookup yields CDR1 LGHNA and CDR2 YSLEER. The length of the CDR3 is 16 residues. As DNA, the CDR3 is TGCGCCAGCAGCCAAGATTCTTGGCAATTTTTTCCTGAGCAGTTCTTC. Translation gives CASSQDSWQFFPEQFF.

The chain uses TRBV30 and TRBJ2-7; unclear D gene. The germline gives CDR1 GTSNPN, CDR2 SVGIG (reference sequence). The V gene lost 2 bases and the J gene lost 1 base, with 9 bases spanning the gap. The CDR3 is made up of 13 amino acids. The CDR3 nucleotides read TGTGCCTGGAGTCTACCATCGTCCTACGAGCAGTACTTC. Its translation: CAWSLPSSYEQYF.

The rearrangement uses TRBV6-5 and TRBJ2-3; D gene ambiguous. The CDR3 sequence is 13 residues long. Trimming took off 7 bases at V and 2 bases at J, with 10 bases between the two ends. The germline V gene encodes CDR1 MNHEY and CDR2 SVGAGI. Here the CDR3 DNA reads TGTGCCAGCACTGGTGCGTACACAGATACGCAGTATTTT. Amino acid sequence: CASTGAYTDTQYF.

The rearrangement links TRBV4-1 to TRBJ2-1, with 9 nucleotides matching TRBD1. This CDR3 contains 19 residues. Germline loops: CDR1 MGHRA, CDR2 YSYEKL. Trimming at V came to 4 bases and at J to 8 bases, leaving 21 bases not matched to a gene. DNA of the CDR3: TGCGCCAGCAGCCCGAGGAGGGTTGCCGGGACAGGGACTGGAGATGAGCAGTTCTTC. It translates to CASSPRRVAGTGTGDEQFF.

The rearrangement joins TRBV27 to TRBJ1-1; D is possibly TRBD1 (5 bases). V was clipped by 6 bases and J by 8 bases, with 22 bases between them. Per the germline V gene, CDR1 is MNHEY and CDR2 is SMNVEV (reference sequence). CDR3 length: 15 residues. The CDR3 reads CASRTYIQGSREAFF. CDR3 coding DNA: TGTGCCAGCAGAACCTATATCCAGGGATCACGCGAAGCTTTCTTT.

This clone occurred once. The junction departs from the called germline gene at one end, perhaps through a read error. This chain uses TRBV7-7 with TRBJ2-5, with TRBD2 identical over 7 bases. Germline V CDR1 and CDR2: SSHAT, FNYEAQ (reference sequence). The CDR3 loop spans 15 amino acids. The CDR3 DNA sequence: TGTGCTAGCAGCTTAGGGTTCGGGGGGCAAGAGACCCAGTACTTC. It translates to CASSLGFGGQETQYF.

The chain uses TRBV2 and TRBJ2-7, with 7 bases lining up with TRBD2. This CDR3 spans 15 amino acids. Germline loops: CDR1 SNHLY, CDR2 FYNNEI. The V gene end was trimmed by 6 bases and the J gene end by 2 bases; junction bases not matched to a gene: 10. CDR3 in DNA: TGTGCCAGCAGCCCCTGGGGGGGGAATACCTACGAGCAGTACTTC. Amino acid sequence: CASSPWGGNTYEQYF.

In this sample, this clone turned up a few times. The chain combines TRBV28 with TRBJ2-7; D not resolved. This CDR3 is built from 14 residues. The V end lost 4 bases, the J end lost 2 bases, and 12 bases lay between the germline ends. CDR1 is MDHEN, CDR2 SYDVKM, per germline. CDR3 sequence reads: CASSSIDMTYEQYF. CDR3 sequence (DNA): TGTGCCAGCAGTTCAATCGACATGACCTACGAGCAGTACTTC.

The chain couples TRBV5-6 to TRBJ2-1, with 7 bases aligning to TRBD2. This CDR3 has 13 residues. Trimming took 0 bases from V and 6 from J; bases not matched to a gene: 0. Germline-derived CDR1 and CDR2 are SGHDT and YYEEEE. The CDR3 reads CASSLASGNEQFF. The CDR3 DNA sequence: TGTGCCAGCAGCTTGGCTAGCGGCAATGAGCAGTTCTTC. Variable domain in full (rest from reference TRBV5-6 and TRBJ2-1): DAGVTQSPTHLIKTRGQQVTLRCSPKSGHDTVSWYQQALGQGPQFIFQYYEEEERQRGNFPDRFSGHQFPNYSSELNVNALLLGDSALYLCASSLASGNEQFFGPGTRLTVL.